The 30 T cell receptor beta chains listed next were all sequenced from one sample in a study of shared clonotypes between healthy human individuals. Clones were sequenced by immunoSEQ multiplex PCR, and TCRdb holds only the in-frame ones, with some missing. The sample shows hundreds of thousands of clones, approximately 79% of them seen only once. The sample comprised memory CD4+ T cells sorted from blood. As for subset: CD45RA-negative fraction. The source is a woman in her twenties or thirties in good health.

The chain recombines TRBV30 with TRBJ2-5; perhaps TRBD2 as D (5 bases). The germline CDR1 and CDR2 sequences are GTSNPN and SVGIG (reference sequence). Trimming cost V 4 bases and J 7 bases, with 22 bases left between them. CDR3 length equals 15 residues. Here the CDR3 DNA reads TGTGCCTGGAACCCCCAGGCAGCGGCGTCTCCGACCCAGTACTTC. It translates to CAWNPQAAASPTQYF.

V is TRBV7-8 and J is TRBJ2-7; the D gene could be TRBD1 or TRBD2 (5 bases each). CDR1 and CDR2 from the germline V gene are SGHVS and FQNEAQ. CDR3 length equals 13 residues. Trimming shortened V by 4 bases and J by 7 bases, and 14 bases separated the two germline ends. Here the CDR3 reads CASSWDGYLEQYF. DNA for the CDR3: TGTGCCAGCAGCTGGGACGGGTACTTGGAGCAGTACTTC.

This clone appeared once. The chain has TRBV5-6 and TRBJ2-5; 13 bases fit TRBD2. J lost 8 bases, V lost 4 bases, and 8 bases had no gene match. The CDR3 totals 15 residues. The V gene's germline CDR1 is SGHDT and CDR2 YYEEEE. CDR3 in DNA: TGTGCCAGCAGCCGCACTAGCGGGGGGGGTGGAACCCAGTACTTC. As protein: CASSRTSGGGGTQYF.

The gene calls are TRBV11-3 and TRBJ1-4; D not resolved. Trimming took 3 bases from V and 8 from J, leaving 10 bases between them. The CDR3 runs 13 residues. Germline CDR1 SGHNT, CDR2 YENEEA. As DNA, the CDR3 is TGTGCCAGCAGCTTTGGACCTGGCGAAAAACTGTTTTTT. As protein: CASSFGPGEKLFF.

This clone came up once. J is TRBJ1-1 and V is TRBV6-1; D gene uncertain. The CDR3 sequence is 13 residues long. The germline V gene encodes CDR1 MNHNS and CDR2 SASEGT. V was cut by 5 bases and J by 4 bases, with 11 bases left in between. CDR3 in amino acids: CASSPAGFTEAFF. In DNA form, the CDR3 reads TGTGCCAGCAGTCCCGCGGGGTTCACTGAAGCTTTCTTT.

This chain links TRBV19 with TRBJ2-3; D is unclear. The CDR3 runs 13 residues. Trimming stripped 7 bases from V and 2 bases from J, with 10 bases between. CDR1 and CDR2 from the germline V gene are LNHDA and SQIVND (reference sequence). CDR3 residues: CASTPTTTDTQYF. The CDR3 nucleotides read TGTGCCAGTACCCCGACCACCACAGATACGCAGTATTTT.

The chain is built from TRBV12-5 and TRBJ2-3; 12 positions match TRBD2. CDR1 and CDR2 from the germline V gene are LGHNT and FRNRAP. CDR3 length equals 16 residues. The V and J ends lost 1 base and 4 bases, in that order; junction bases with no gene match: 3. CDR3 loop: CASGLGLAGAPDTQYF. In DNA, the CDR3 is TGTGCTAGTGGTTTGGGACTAGCGGGAGCGCCAGATACGCAGTATTTT. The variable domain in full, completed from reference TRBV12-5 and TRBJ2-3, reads DARVTQTPRHKVTEMGQEVTMRCQPILGHNTVFWYRQTMMQGLELLAYFRNRAPLDDSGMPKDRFSAEMPDATLATLKIQPSEPRDSAVYFCASGLGLAGAPDTQYFGPGTRLTVL.

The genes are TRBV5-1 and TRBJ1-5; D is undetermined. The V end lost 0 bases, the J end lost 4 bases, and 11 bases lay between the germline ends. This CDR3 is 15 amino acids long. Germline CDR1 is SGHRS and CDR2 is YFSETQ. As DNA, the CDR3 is TGCGCCAGCAGCTTGGTGGCAGGCCCTAATCAGCCCCAGCATTTT. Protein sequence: CASSLVAGPNQPQHF.

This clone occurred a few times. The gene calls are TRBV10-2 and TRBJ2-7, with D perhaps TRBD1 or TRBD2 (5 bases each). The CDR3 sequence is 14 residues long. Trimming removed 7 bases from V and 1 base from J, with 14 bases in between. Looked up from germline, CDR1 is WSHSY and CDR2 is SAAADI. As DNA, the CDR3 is TGCGCCAGCAATCGCCGGGACGGATCCTACGAGCAGTACTTC. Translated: CASNRRDGSYEQYF.

CDR3: CASSLSGYNEQFF. Here the CDR3 DNA reads TGTGCCAGCAGCTTATCCGGGTACAATGAGCAGTTCTTC. This sequence joins TRBV7-3 and TRBJ2-1; D is unresolved. Germline V gives CDR1 SGHTA, CDR2 FQGTGA. The CDR3 loop spans 13 amino acids. The V and J ends lost 2 bases and 4 bases respectively, with 6 bases between them. Full variable domain (missing parts from reference TRBV7-3 and TRBJ2-1): GAGVSQTPSNKVTEKGKYVELRCDPISGHTALYWYRQSLGQGPEFLIYFQGTGAADDSGLPNDRFFAVRPEGSVSTLKIQRTERGDSAVYLCASSLSGYNEQFFGPGTRLTVL.

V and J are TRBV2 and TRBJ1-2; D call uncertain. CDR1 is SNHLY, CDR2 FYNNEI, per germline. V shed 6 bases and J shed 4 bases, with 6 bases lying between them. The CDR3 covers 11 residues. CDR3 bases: TGTGCCAGCAGACAGATCTATGGCTACACCTTC. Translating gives CASRQIYGYTF. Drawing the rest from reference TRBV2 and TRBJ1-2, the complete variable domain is EPEVTQTPSHQVTQMGQEVILRCVPISNHLYFYWYRQILGQKVEFLVSFYNNEISEKSEIFDDQFSVERPDGSNFTLKIRSTKLEDSAMYFCASRQIYGYTFGSGTRLTVV.

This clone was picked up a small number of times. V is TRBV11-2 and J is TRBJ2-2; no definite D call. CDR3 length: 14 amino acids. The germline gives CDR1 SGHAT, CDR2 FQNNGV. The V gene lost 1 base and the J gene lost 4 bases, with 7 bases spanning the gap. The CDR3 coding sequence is TGTGCCAGCAGCTTAGTACAGCTCACCGGGGAGCTGTTTTTT. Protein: CASSLVQLTGELFF.

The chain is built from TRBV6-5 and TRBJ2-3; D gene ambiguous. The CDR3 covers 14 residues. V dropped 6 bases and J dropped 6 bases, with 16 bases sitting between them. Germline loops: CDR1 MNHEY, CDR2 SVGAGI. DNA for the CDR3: TGTGCCAGCAGAATGGACCCCATTGGTGATACGCAGTATTTT. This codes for CASRMDPIGDTQYF.

Here the CDR3 DNA reads TGTGCCAGGCCGGACAGGGGCGCAGATACGCAGTATTTT. It is translated as CARPDRGADTQYF. The chain joins TRBV21-1 to TRBJ2-3; the D call in the table, TRBD1, was not verified against the DNA. TRBV21-1 is a documented pseudogene. This CDR3 spans 13 amino acids.

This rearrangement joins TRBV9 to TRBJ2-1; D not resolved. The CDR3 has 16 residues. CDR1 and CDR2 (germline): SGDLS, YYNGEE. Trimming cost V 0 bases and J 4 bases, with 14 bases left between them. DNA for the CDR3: TGTGCCAGCAGCGTAGGCAGTACTGACACATACAATGAGCAGTTCTTC. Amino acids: CASSVGSTDTYNEQFF.

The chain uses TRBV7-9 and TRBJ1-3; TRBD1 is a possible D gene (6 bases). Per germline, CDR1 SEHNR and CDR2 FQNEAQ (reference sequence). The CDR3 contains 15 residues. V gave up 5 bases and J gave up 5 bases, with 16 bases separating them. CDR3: CASSPGGQRRNTIYF. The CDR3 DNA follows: TGTGCCAGCAGCCCGGGTGGACAGCGACGAAACACCATATATTTT.

The CDR3 loop reads CASTLAGEYNEQFF. Written as DNA, the CDR3 is TGTGCCAGCACGCTAGCGGGAGAGTACAATGAGCAGTTCTTC. The rearrangement uses TRBV11-2 and TRBJ2-1; 10 nucleotides agree with TRBD2. CDR1 and CDR2 from the germline V gene are SGHAT and FQNNGV. V shed 7 bases and J 4 bases; nucleotides not matched to a gene: 4. This CDR3 is 14 amino acids long.

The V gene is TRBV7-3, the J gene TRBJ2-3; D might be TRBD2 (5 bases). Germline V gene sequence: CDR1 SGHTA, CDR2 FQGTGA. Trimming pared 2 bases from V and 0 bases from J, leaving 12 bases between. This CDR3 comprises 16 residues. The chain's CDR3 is CASSLLPSGSTDTQYF. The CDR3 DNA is TGTGCCAGCAGCTTATTACCCAGCGGAAGCACAGATACGCAGTATTTT.

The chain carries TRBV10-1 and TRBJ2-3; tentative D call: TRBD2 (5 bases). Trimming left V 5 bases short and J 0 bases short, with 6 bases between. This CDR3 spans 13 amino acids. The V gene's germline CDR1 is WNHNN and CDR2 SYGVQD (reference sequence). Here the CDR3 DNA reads TGCGCCAGCAGTAAGCGGAGCACAGATACGCAGTATTTT. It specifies CASSKRSTDTQYF.

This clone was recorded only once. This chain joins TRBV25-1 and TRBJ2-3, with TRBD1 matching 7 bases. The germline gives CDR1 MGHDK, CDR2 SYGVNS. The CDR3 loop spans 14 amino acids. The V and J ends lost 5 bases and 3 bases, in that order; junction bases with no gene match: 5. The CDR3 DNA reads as TGTGCCAGCAGTCAGGGACAGAAAACAGATACGCAGTATTTT. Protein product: CASSQGQKTDTQYF.

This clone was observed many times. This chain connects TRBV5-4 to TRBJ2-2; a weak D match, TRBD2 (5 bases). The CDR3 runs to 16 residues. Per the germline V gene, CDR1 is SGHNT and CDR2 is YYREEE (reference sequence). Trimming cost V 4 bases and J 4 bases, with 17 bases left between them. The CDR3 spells CASSRGGLRATGELFF. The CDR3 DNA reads TGTGCCAGCAGCAGAGGAGGACTCCGAGCCACCGGGGAGCTGTTTTTT.

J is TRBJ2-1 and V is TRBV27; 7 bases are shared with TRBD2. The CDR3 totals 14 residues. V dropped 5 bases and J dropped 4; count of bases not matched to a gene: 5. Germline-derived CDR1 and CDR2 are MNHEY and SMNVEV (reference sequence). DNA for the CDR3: TGTGCCAGCAGTACATGGGGGGGGTACAATGAGCAGTTCTTC. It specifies CASSTWGGYNEQFF.

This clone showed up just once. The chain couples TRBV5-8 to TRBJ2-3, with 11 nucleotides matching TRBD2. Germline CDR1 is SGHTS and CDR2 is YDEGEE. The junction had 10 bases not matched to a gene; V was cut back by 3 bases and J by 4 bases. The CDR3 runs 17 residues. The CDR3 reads CASSSSGSGRVADTQYF. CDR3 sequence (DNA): TGTGCCAGCAGCTCCTCCGGTAGCGGGAGGGTAGCAGATACGCAGTATTTT.

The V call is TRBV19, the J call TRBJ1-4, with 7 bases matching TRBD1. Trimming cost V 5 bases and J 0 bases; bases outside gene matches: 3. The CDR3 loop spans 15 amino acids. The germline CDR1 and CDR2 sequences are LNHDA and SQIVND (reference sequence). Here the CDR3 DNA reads TGTGCCAGTAGTGGCGGGACAGCAACTAATGAAAAACTGTTTTTT. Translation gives CASSGGTATNEKLFF. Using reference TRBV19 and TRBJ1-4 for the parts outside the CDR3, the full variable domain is DGGITQSPKYLFRKEGQNVTLSCEQNLNHDAMYWYRQDPGQGLRLIYYSQIVNDFQKGDIAEGYSVSREKKESFPLTVTSAQKNPTAFYLCASSGGTATNEKLFFGSGTQLSVL.

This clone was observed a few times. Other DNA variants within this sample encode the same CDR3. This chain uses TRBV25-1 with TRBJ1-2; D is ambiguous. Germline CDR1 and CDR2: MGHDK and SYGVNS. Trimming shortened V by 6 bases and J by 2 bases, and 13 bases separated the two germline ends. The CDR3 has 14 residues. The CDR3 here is CASSERGENYGYTF. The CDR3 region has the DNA TGTGCCAGCAGCGAACGTGGGGAGAACTATGGCTACACCTTC.

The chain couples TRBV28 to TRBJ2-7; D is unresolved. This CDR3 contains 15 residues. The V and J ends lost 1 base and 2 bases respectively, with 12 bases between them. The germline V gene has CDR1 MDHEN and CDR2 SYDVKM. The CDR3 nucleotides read TGTGCCAGCAGTTTATCAGCGCGCCTCCCCTACGAGCAGTACTTC. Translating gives CASSLSARLPYEQYF.

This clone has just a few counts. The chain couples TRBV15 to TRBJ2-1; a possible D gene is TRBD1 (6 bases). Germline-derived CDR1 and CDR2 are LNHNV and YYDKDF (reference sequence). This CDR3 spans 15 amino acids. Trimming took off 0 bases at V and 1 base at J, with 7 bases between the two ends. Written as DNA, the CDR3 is TGTGCCACCAGCAGAGAACAGGGATCCTACAATGAGCAGTTCTTC. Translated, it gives CATSREQGSYNEQFF.

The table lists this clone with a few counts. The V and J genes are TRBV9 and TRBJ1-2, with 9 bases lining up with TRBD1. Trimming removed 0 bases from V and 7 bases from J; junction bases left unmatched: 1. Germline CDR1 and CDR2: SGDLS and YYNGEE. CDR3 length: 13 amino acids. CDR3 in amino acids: CASSVDRGLGYTF. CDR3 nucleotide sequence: TGTGCCAGCAGCGTAGACAGGGGGCTTGGCTACACCTTC. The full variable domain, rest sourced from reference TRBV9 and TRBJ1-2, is DSGVTQTPKHLITATGQRVTLRCSPRSGDLSVYWYQQSLDQGLQFLIQYYNGEERAKGNILERFSAQQFPDLHSELNLSSLELGDSALYFCASSVDRGLGYTFGSGTRLTVV.

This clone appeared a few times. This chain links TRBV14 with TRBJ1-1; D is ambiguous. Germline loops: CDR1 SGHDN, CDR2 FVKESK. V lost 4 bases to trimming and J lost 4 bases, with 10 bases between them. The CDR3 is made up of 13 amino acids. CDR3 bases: TGTGCCAGCAGCCGAGGACCCACCACTGAAGCTTTCTTT. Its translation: CASSRGPTTEAFF.

CDR3 in DNA: TGTGCCAGCGAAAGGCGGGCAGAGAATAGCTACGAGCAGTACTTC. It codes for CASERRAENSYEQYF. The chain joins TRBV5-4 to TRBJ2-7; TRBD2 might be the D (5 bases). Between the trimmed V and J ends, which lost 7 bases and 3 bases, there was a span of 20 bases. Per the germline V gene, CDR1 is SGHNT and CDR2 is YYREEE (reference sequence). The length of the CDR3 is 15 residues.